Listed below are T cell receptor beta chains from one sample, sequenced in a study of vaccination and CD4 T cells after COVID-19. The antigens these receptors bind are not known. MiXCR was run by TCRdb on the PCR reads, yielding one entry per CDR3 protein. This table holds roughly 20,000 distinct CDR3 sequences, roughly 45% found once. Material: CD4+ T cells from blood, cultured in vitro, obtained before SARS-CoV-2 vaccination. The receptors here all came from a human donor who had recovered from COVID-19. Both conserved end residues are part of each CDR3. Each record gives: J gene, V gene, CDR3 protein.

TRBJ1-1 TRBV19 CASSIGRGWNTEAFF
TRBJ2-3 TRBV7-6 CASSFTPGTGDTDTQYF
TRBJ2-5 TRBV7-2 CASSWVRGRETQYF
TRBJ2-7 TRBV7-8 CASSLSLDRTYEQYF
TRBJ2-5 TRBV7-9 CASSNTGTGVVGMETQYF
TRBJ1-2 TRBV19 CASSTGQGMVGYTF
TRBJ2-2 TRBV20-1 CSALGGTGELFF
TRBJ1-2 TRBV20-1 CSARDFGTGGGYTF
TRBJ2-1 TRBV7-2 CASSPRPPTSGGSEQFF
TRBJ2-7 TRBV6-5 CASSYSSMGGYEQYF
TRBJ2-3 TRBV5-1 CASSGGALRDTQYF
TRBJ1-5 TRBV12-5 CASGPPGSDRGVNQPQHF
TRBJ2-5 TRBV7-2 CASSSQAGAHQETQYF
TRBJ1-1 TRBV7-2 CASSLRTGMNTEAFF
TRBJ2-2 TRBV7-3 CASSLGLAGNTGELFF
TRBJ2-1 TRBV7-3 CASSLNRGNEQFF
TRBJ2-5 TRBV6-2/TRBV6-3 CASSYGLGQGSETQYF
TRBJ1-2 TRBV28 CASRPYRTLIYGYTF
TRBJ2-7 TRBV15 CATSRDTDYEQYF
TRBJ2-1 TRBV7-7 CASSADGYRMFF
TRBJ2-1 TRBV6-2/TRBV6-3 CASSSSLVYNEQFF
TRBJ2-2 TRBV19 CASSIAVDTGELFF
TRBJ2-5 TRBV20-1 CSARGVWSGAVGQETQYF
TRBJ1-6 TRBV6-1 CASRDRGIDSPLHF
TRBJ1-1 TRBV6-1 CASRPGRMNTEAFF
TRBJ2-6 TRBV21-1 CASTPGTGHSGANVLTF
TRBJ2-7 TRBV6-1 CASSIAGASTYEQYF
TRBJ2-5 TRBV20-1 CSAREGAETQYF
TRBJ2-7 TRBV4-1 CASSQDRGVYEQYF
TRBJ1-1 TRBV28 CASSFLSGVSTEAFF
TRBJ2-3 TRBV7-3 CASSLSRVSTDTQYF
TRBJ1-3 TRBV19 CASSSSVSGNTIYF
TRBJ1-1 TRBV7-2 CASSQLRAQDTEAFF
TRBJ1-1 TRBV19 CASRPPRGGTEAFF
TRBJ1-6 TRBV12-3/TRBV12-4 CASSKRQGARSPLHF
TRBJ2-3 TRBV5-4 CASSLEPVTTDTQYF
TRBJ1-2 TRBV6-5 CASSFGQGGDYGYTF
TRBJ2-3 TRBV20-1 CSAKSGGPDTQYF
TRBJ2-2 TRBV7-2 CASSLTAPGTGELFF
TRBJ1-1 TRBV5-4 CASSLQLGAEAFF
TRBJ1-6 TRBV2 CASSDYRPGVSPLHF
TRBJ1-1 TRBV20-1 CSARRAGGTEAFF
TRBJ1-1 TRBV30 CAWSASRDRRTEAFF
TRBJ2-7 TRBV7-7 CASSNGLAYEQYF
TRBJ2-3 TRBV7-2 CASSFGGSGGSDTQYF
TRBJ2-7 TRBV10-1 CASSDVRHSSYEQYF
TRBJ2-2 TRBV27 CASSPLTGRGYSGELFF
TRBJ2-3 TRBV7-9 CASSLSASGRSTDTQYF
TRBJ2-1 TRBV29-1 CSFYLSSYNEQFF
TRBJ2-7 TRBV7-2 CASSRPGQGPYEQYF
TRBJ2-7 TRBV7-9 CASSPTGTSVLEGYEQYF
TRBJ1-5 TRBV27 CASSLLGVNQPQHF
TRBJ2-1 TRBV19 CASSQRLAGGLGEQFF
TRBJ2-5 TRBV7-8 CASSPSASGQETQYF
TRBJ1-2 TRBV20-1 CSARGEGIDYGYTF
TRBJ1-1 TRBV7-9 CASSSNLITEAFF
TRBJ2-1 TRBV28 CASSSRTSGLYNEQFF
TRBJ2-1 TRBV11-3 CASSFLREASEQFF
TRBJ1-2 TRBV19 CASSKPARGDAGYTF
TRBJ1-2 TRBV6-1 CASSEAWGNGGYGYTF